This TCR beta chain came from a study of CD8 T cells in ankylosing spondylitis. Overall study results and limits: Some motif variants were previously reported in reactive arthritis synovial fluid and blood. The clones that were linked to disease were reported to be significantly enriched in matched synovial fluid samples from ankylosing spondylitis patients.

Using its own MiXCR run on the 5' RACE reads, TCRdb lists one record per CDR3 protein. The sample has some 38,000 distinct CDR3 sequences, less than 4% seen once. This clonotype was observed many times. No antigen is known for it. In germline, CDR1 is SGDLS, CDR2 YYNGEE. Trimming removed 0 bases at V and 0 bases at J, with 9 bases between. This CDR3 contains 15 residues. The genes are TRBV9 and TRBJ1-2, with a possible D match to TRBD1 (6 bases). Sequencing was carried out using blood, either unsorted or a sorted T cell fraction (not recorded which). This receptor was obtained from a male donor with ankylosing spondylitis or in good health (not recorded which). CDR3 protein: CASSVAGQPNYGYTF. Written as DNA, the CDR3 is TGTGCCAGCAGCGTAGCGGGACAACCTAACTATGGCTACACCTTC.